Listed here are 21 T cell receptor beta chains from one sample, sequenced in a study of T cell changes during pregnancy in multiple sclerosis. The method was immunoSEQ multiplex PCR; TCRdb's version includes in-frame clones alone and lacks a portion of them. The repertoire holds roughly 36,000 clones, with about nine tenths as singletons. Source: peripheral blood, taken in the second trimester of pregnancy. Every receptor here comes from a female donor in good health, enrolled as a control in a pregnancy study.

The CDR3 reads CASSGLAAGPHEQFF. For the CDR3, the DNA is TGTGCCAGCAGTGGACTAGCGGCAGGTCCCCATGAGCAGTTCTTC. The genes are TRBV6-5 and TRBJ2-1; 10 nucleotides agree with TRBD2. There are 15 residues in the CDR3. Germline lookup yields CDR1 MNHEY and CDR2 SVGAGI. With 5 bases clipped from V and 8 bases from J, the junction kept 9 bases outside the gene matches.

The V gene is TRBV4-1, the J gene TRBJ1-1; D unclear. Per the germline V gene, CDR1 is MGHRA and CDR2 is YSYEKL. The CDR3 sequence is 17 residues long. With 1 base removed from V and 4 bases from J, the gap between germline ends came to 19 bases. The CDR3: CASSQGGPGMAGTEAFF. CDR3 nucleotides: TGCGCCAGCAGCCAAGGTGGGCCCGGGATGGCGGGCACTGAAGCTTTCTTT.

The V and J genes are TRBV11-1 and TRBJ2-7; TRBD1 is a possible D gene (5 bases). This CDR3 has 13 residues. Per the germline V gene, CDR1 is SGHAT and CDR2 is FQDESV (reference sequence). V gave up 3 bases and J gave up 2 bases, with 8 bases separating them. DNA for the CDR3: TGTGCCAGCAGCTTGGTAGGGGCCTACGAGCAGTACTTC. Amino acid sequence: CASSLVGAYEQYF.

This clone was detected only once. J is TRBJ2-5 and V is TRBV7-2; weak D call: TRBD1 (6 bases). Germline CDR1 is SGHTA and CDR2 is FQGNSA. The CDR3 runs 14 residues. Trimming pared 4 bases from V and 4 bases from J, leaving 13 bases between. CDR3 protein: CASSSPAGVETQYF. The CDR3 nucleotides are TGTGCCAGCAGCTCCCCCGCAGGGGTAGAGACCCAGTACTTC.

The CDR3 loop is CASSVGEGRRNTEAFF. In DNA, the CDR3 is TGTGCCAGCAGCGTAGGGGAGGGAAGGAGGAACACTGAAGCTTTCTTT. The J gene is TRBJ1-1, the V gene TRBV9; no clear D gene. CDR1 is SGDLS and CDR2 is YYNGEE in the germline V gene. This CDR3 region has 16 residues. V lost 0 bases, J lost 1 base, and 13 bases lay in between. The variable domain in full, completed from reference TRBV9 and TRBJ1-1, reads DSGVTQTPKHLITATGQRVTLRCSPRSGDLSVYWYQQSLDQGLQFLIQYYNGEERAKGNILERFSAQQFPDLHSELNLSSLELGDSALYFCASSVGEGRRNTEAFFGQGTRLTVV.

In nucleotides, the CDR3 is TGTGCCAGTAGTATGGGGACAGGGAATGGCTACACCTTC. Translating it yields CASSMGTGNGYTF. This chain joins TRBV19 and TRBJ1-2, with 9 bases that match TRBD1. With V trimmed by 3 bases and J by 6 bases, 2 bases remained unmatched. Germline CDR1 LNHDA, CDR2 SQIVND (reference sequence). The CDR3 length is 13 residues. Variable domain in full (rest from reference TRBV19 and TRBJ1-2): DGGITQSPKYLFRKEGQNVTLSCEQNLNHDAMYWYRQDPGQGLRLIYYSQIVNDFQKGDIAEGYSVSREKKESFPLTVTSAQKNPTAFYLCASSMGTGNGYTFGSGTRLTVV.

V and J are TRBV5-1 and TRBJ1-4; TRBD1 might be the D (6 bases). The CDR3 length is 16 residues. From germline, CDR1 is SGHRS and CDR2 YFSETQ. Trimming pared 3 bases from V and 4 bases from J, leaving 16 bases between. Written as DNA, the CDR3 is TGCGCCAGCAGCTCCGGCCTCAGGGGCCTTAATGAAAAACTGTTTTTT. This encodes CASSSGLRGLNEKLFF.

CDR3 in amino acids: CSVGSPAGQNEKLFF. DNA for the CDR3: TGCAGCGTTGGCTCCCCCGCGGGACAGAATGAAAAACTGTTTTTT. V usage is TRBV29-1 and J usage is TRBJ1-4; 7 bases fit TRBD1. CDR3 length: 15 residues. J gave up 5 bases and V 4 bases, and 10 bases lay outside the gene matches. From germline, CDR1 is SQVTM and CDR2 ANQGSEA.

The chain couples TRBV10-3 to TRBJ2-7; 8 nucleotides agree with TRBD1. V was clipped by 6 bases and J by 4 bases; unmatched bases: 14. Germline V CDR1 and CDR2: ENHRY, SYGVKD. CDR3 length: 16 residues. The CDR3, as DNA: TGTGCCATCAGAGTCACGTCCCGTGACAGGGGTTACGAGCAGTACTTC. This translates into CAIRVTSRDRGYEQYF.

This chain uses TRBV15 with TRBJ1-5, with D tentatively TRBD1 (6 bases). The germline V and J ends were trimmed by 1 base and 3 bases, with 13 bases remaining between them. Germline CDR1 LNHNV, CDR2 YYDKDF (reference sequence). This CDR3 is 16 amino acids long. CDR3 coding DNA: TGTGCCACCAGCAGAGTGAGGGGGGGTACCAATCAGCCCCAGCATTTT. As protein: CATSRVRGGTNQPQHF.

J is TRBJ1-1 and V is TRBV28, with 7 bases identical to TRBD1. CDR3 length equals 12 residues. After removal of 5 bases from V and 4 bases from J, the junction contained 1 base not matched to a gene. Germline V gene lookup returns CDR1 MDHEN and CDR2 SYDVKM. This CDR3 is CASSRQGTEAFF. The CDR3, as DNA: TGTGCCAGCAGTCGACAGGGCACTGAAGCTTTCTTT.

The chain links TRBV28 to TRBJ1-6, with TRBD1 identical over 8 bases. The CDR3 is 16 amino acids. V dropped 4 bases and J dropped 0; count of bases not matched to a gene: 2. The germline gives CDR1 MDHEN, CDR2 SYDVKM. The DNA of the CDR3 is TGTGCCAGCAGTTGGACAGGGAGCTCCTATAATTCACCCCTCCACTTT. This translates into CASSWTGSSYNSPLHF.

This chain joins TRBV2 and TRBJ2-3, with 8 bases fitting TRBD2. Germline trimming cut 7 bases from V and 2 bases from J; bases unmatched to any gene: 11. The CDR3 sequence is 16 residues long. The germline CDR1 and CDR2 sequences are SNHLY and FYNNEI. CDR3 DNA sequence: TGTGCCAGCATCACGACCCGGGGGGGGCACACAGATACGCAGTATTTT. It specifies CASITTRGGHTDTQYF.

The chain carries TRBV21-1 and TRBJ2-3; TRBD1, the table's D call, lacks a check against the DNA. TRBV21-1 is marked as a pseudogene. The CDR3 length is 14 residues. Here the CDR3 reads CASSIGQGTDTQYF. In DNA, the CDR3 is TGTGCCAGCAGCATTGGACAGGGCACAGATACGCAGTATTTT.

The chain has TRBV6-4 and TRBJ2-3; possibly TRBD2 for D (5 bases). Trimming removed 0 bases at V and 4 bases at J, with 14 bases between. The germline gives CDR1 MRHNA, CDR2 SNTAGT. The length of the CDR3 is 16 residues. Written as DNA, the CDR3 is TGTGCCAGCAGTGACTCACCGAGGGCAATGGCAGATACGCAGTATTTT. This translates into CASSDSPRAMADTQYF.

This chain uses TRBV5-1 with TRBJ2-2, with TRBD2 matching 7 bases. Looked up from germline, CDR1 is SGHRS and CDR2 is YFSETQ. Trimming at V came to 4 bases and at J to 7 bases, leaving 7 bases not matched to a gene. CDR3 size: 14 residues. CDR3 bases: TGCGCCAGCAGCATGCCGGGAGGATACGGGGAGCTGTTTTTT. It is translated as CASSMPGGYGELFF.

CDR3 sequence (DNA): TGTGCCAGCTCACCCGGGGCGGGGCGAAACACTGAAGCTTTCTTT. It codes for CASSPGAGRNTEAFF. This chain connects TRBV18 to TRBJ1-1; D might be TRBD1 (5 bases). V shed 3 bases and J shed 2 bases, with 13 bases lying between them. Germline V gives CDR1 KGHSH, CDR2 LQKENI. The CDR3 is 15 residues long.

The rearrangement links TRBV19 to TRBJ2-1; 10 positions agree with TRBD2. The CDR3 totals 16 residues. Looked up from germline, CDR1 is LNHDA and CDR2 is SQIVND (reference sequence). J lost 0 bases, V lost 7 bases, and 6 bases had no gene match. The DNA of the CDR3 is TGTGCCAGTAAAACTAGCGGGATCAGCTCCTACAATGAGCAGTTCTTC. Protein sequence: CASKTSGISSYNEQFF.

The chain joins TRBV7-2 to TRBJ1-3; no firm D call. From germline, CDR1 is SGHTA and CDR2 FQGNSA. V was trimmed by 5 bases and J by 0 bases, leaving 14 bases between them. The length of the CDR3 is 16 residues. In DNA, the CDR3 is TGTGCCAGCAGCACACCCTTGATAAGCTCTGGAAACACCATATATTTT. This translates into CASSTPLISSGNTIYF.

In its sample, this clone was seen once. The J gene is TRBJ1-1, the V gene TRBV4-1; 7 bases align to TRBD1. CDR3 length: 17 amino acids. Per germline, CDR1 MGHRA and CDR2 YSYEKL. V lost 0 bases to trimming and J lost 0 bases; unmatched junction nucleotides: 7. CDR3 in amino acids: CASSQEIQTGLNTEAFF. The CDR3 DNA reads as TGCGCCAGCAGCCAAGAAATACAGACAGGGCTGAACACTGAAGCTTTCTTT.

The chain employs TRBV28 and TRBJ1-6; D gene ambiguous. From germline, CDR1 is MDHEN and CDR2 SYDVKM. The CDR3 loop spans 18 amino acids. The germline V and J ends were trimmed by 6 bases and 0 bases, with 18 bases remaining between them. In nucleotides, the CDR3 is TGTGCCAGCAGCTGGGGTAGTGGGGAGTTCTCCTATAATTCACCCCTCCACTTT. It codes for CASSWGSGEFSYNSPLHF.